This TCR beta chain was recovered during a study of cytomegalovirus exposure and HLA in healthy donors. Whole-study findings and limits: Several of the most significant clusters appeared, in a later analysis, to be linked to common viral pathogens.

Germline V gene lookup returns CDR1 MNHEY and CDR2 SMNVEV (reference sequence). Between the trimmed V and J ends, which lost 6 bases and 7 bases, there was a span of 13 bases. The CDR3 totals 13 residues. Of note for this clone: Its antigen is currently unknown.

Both 60 Vbeta primers and 13 Jbeta primers went into the PCR. The repertoire was sequenced with immunoSEQ multiplex PCR; TCRdb's copy has only in-frame clones and lacks some. Among 69,000 or so clones listed, 65% to 75% were seen once. The specimen was PBMCs. The V and J genes are TRBV27 and TRBJ1-3, with a possible D match to TRBD1 (6 bases). The clonotype was recovered from a woman aged 55-70 years in good health and CMV-seropositive. CDR3 DNA sequence: TGTGCCAGCAGGGCACAGGGTCGCAACACCATATATTTT. Its protein is CASRAQGRNTIYF.